This TCR beta chain was sequenced for a study of T cell responses to AZD1222 COVID-19 vaccine. Whole-study findings and limits: Baseline seropositivity characterized only a handful of AZD1222 recipients. Recipients of two AZD1222 doses showed rising Spike-specific TCR breadth and depth. Clonal diversity may have been underestimated, and the donors were mostly white British, with more females than males. Reportedly, close to half of spike-specific TCRs are directed against unmutated variant regions.

This clone was recorded once. The antigen remains unidentified. Libraries were prepared by immunoSEQ multiplex PCR; TCRdb keeps only in-frame clonotypes and omits some of them. The sample records some 170,000 clones, 85% to 90% being singletons. V was shortened by 6 bases and J by 6 bases, with 11 bases between the two germline ends. The CDR3 covers 13 residues. Germline CDR1 and CDR2: SNHLY and FYNNEI. The receptor was isolated from an adult in good health. This material consisted of peripheral blood, taken on day 0 of AZD1222 vaccination. The V and J genes are TRBV2 and TRBJ1-4; no clear D. The CDR3 sequence: CASRTGVHEKLFF. The CDR3 DNA sequence: TGTGCCAGCAGGACGGGAGTCCATGAAAAACTGTTTTTT.